The clone carrying this T cell receptor beta chain showed up many times. Its specificity is unknown. The library was built for alpha chains, so this beta chain is an off-target read and its size means little. The sample belongs to a study of spatial heterogeneity in lung cancer. In the study overall: Detected beta-chain sequences consistently exceeded alpha-chain sequences. Unique TCR and UMI combinations averaged more than ten appearances each in raw reads. Points from the study as a whole: Ubiquitous expanded tumor TCRs surfaced in blood more at resection than they did at follow-up.

Stated time point: sample taken at primary tumor resection. Whole RNA was taken from tumor, nontumor lung or frozen PBMC; it was then sequenced unsorted. The donor group consisted of some 70 patients who had untreated, early-stage non-small cell lung cancer. TCRdb used MiXCR to reprocess the 5' RACE reads, holding one entry per CDR3 protein. The profile shows 9,500 to 12,000 distinct CDR3 sequences, around 6.9% of them singletons. CDR1 is PRHDT and CDR2 is FYEKMQ in the germline V gene (reference sequence). This CDR3 has 15 residues. Trimming took 2 bases from V and 4 from J; bases not matched to a gene: 7.

The rearrangement uses TRBV13 and TRBJ2-5, with 7 bases matching TRBD2. This clonotype originated in a male donor with early-stage non-small cell lung cancer. The material was PBMCs, obtained at surgery. The CDR3 DNA reads as TGTGCCAGCAGCTTAAAGACTAGCTTCCTAGAGACCCAGTACTTC. This codes for CASSLKTSFLETQYF.